The 28 T cell receptor beta chains below come from one sample, sequenced in a study of monozygotic twins with cystic fibrosis (dated by TCRdb to the early 2020s). The protocol used for the library was the immunoSEQ multiplex PCR assay. Sourced from immuneACCESS, this table was stored by TCRdb with only in-frame sequences that have V and J called. A share of the clones is absent; for the studies checked, an unresolved V gene accounts for under half, and the remainder has no known explanation. This sample comprises approximately 14,000 clones, approximately 98% of them detected only once. Roughly 0.39% of the sample comes from the top ten. Sequenced: blood. The receptor set was obtained from a girl under 10 years old with cystic fibrosis.

The chain links TRBV7-9 to TRBJ2-7, with 10 bases fitting TRBD2. Germline lookup yields CDR1 SEHNR and CDR2 FQNEAQ (reference sequence). The CDR3 runs 15 residues. With 6 bases clipped from V and 3 bases from J, the junction kept 8 bases outside the gene matches. CDR3 bases: TGTGCCAGCAGTCGCCCTAGCGGGAGAAACTACGAGCAGTACTTC. Its protein product is CASSRPSGRNYEQYF.

The chain recombines TRBV6-5 with TRBJ2-7; D unclear. V lost 6 bases and J 3 bases, leaving 15 bases between the germline ends. The CDR3 has 14 amino acids. Germline loops: CDR1 MNHEY, CDR2 SVGAGI. CDR3 coding DNA: TGTGCCAGCAGCCCCATTTTAGGGAACTACGAGCAGTACTTC. This encodes CASSPILGNYEQYF.

This clone has only a few counts. The chain uses TRBV2 and TRBJ1-4, with D possibly TRBD1 on 6 matching bases. Per germline, CDR1 SNHLY and CDR2 FYNNEI. This CDR3 has 13 amino acids. The ends were cut back, 8 bases at V and 8 bases at J, with 15 bases in the middle. The DNA of the CDR3 is TGTGCCAGCGTCGGACAGATGGACGAAAAACTGTTTTTT. Encoded protein: CASVGQMDEKLFF. Full variable domain (missing parts from reference TRBV2 and TRBJ1-4): EPEVTQTPSHQVTQMGQEVILRCVPISNHLYFYWYRQILGQKVEFLVSFYNNEISEKSEIFDDQFSVERPDGSNFTLKIRSTKLEDSAMYFCASVGQMDEKLFFGSGTQLSVL.

The V gene is TRBV11-2, the J gene TRBJ2-7; weak D call: TRBD1 (6 bases). The CDR3 has 14 amino acids. V dropped 5 bases and J dropped 0 bases, with 11 bases sitting between them. The germline gives CDR1 SGHAT, CDR2 FQNNGV. CDR3 sequence: CASSLGTISYEQYF. The CDR3, as DNA: TGTGCCAGCAGCCTCGGGACAATCTCCTACGAGCAGTACTTC.

The rearrangement links TRBV19 to TRBJ2-1; D may correspond to TRBD1 or TRBD2 (6 bases each). Germline CDR1 is LNHDA and CDR2 is SQIVND (reference sequence). There are 13 residues in the CDR3. The ends were cut back, 3 bases at V and 8 bases at J, with 11 bases in the middle. CDR3 residues: CASSIYGGYEQFF. The CDR3 coding sequence is TGTGCCAGTAGTATTTACGGGGGCTATGAGCAGTTCTTC.

The V call is TRBV5-1, the J call TRBJ1-3; no clear D. The V end lost 0 bases, the J end lost 8 bases, and 18 bases lay between the germline ends. CDR1 is SGHRS and CDR2 is YFSETQ in the germline V gene. This CDR3 contains 16 residues. The CDR3 sequence: CASSLDSPGRKDTIYF. The CDR3 nucleotides read TGCGCCAGCAGCTTGGACTCCCCTGGGCGAAAAGACACCATATATTTT.

This clone was seen a single time. The chain combines TRBV13 with TRBJ2-7; D possibly corresponds to TRBD1 (6 bases). The CDR3 runs to 14 residues. Per germline, CDR1 PRHDT and CDR2 FYEKMQ (reference sequence). V was cut by 4 bases and J by 3 bases, with 13 bases left in between. CDR3 DNA: TGTGCCAGCAGCTCGCCGGGACACCACTACGAGCAGTACTTC. Protein product: CASSSPGHHYEQYF. The variable domain in full, with the rest retrieved from reference TRBV13 and TRBJ2-7, is AAGVIQSPRHLIKEKRETATLKCYPIPRHDTVYWYQQGPGQDPQFLISFYEKMQSDKGSIPDRFSAQQFSDYHSELNMSSLELGDSALYFCASSSPGHHYEQYFGPGTRLTVT.

CDR3 amino acids: CASSWLRETQYF. The CDR3 coding sequence is TGTGCCAGCAGCTGGCTGAGGGAGACCCAGTACTTC. This rearrangement joins TRBV7-2 to TRBJ2-5; D not certain. The V gene's germline CDR1 is SGHTA and CDR2 FQGNSA. The CDR3 loop spans 12 amino acids. Trimming took off 4 bases at V and 5 bases at J, with 8 bases between the two ends.

The CDR3 is CASNLDRDNEQYF. CDR3 DNA sequence: TGTGCCAGCAATTTAGACAGGGACAACGAGCAGTACTTC. The genes are TRBV7-2 and TRBJ2-7, with TRBD1 matching 7 bases. The CDR3 is 13 amino acids. The V gene's germline CDR1 is SGHTA and CDR2 FQGNSA. Losses at the gene ends were 7 bases for V and 5 bases for J; bases not matched to a gene: 8.

CDR3 residues: CASSQDQGSTDTQYF. The CDR3 DNA sequence: TGCGCCAGCAGCCAAGATCAGGGTAGCACAGATACGCAGTATTTT. The chain couples TRBV4-1 to TRBJ2-3, with D possibly being TRBD1 (5 bases). Looked up from germline, CDR1 is MGHRA and CDR2 is YSYEKL. CDR3 length: 15 residues. Trimming took 0 bases from V and 0 from J, leaving 7 bases between them.

This chain links TRBV7-9 with TRBJ1-1, with a weak D call TRBD1 (6 bases). The CDR3 has 14 amino acids. Per the germline V gene, CDR1 is SEHNR and CDR2 is FQNEAQ (reference sequence). V lost 5 bases and J lost 0, with 10 bases in between. CDR3 in amino acids: CASSTTGMNTEAFF. CDR3 in DNA: TGTGCCAGCAGCACTACAGGGATGAACACTGAAGCTTTCTTT.

V usage is TRBV5-1 and J usage is TRBJ1-2, with 8 bases aligning to TRBD1. This CDR3 comprises 14 residues. Looked up from germline, CDR1 is SGHRS and CDR2 is YFSETQ. The V segment lost 0 bases and the J segment 8 bases; nucleotides outside the gene matches: 6. CDR3 residues: CASSLVTGDGGYTF. CDR3 sequence (DNA): TGCGCCAGCAGCTTGGTGACAGGGGACGGCGGCTACACCTTC.

V usage is TRBV10-3 and J usage is TRBJ2-6, with no clear D. The CDR3 loop spans 16 amino acids. The V end lost 2 bases, the J end lost 0 bases, and 8 bases lay between the germline ends. Germline V gives CDR1 ENHRY, CDR2 SYGVKD. The CDR3 sequence: CAISEIGVSGANVLTF. DNA of the CDR3: TGTGCCATCAGTGAGATTGGCGTCTCTGGGGCCAACGTCCTGACTTTC.

V and J are TRBV6-6 and TRBJ2-7, with D unclear. The germline V and J ends were trimmed by 5 bases and 5 bases, with 10 bases remaining between them. The CDR3 runs 12 residues. Germline V gives CDR1 MNHNY, CDR2 SVGAGI (reference sequence). The CDR3 nucleotides read TGTGCCAGCAGTCGAAAGAATGACGAGCAGTACTTC. Encoded protein: CASSRKNDEQYF.

The V gene is TRBV5-4, the J gene TRBJ2-7; tentative D call: TRBD1 (5 bases). Between the trimmed V and J ends, which lost 4 bases and 3 bases, there was a span of 20 bases. This CDR3 contains 16 residues. Looked up from germline, CDR1 is SGHNT and CDR2 is YYREEE (reference sequence). DNA of the CDR3: TGTGCCAGCAGCACAAACAGGCCCCTCGGTGACTACGAGCAGTACTTC. Amino acid sequence: CASSTNRPLGDYEQYF.

The chain carries TRBV4-1 and TRBJ1-2; the D gene is possibly TRBD1 (6 bases). Per the germline V gene, CDR1 is MGHRA and CDR2 is YSYEKL. V lost 6 bases, J lost 3 bases, and 20 bases lay in between. The CDR3 extends over 16 amino acids. Here the CDR3 reads CASSHTSTRGDYGYTF. The CDR3 region has the DNA TGCGCCAGCAGTCATACTAGCACCAGGGGAGACTATGGCTACACCTTC.

The chain links TRBV5-1 to TRBJ1-1, with D hard to call. Germline V gene sequence: CDR1 SGHRS, CDR2 YFSETQ. Trimming pared 0 bases from V and 6 bases from J, leaving 15 bases between. The CDR3 is made up of 15 amino acids. This chain's CDR3 is CASSLESGVGAEAFF. In DNA, the CDR3 is TGCGCCAGCAGCTTGGAGTCGGGAGTTGGGGCTGAAGCTTTCTTT.

This chain connects TRBV4-3 to TRBJ2-7; D gene unclear. This CDR3 comprises 15 residues. CDR1 is LGHNA and CDR2 is YSLEER in the germline V gene. V dropped 0 bases and J dropped 2 bases, with 11 bases sitting between them. The CDR3 is CASSQDRAGPYEQYF. In DNA form, the CDR3 reads TGCGCCAGCAGCCAAGATCGTGCAGGCCCCTACGAGCAGTACTTC.

The CDR3 loop reads CSVKSANYEQYF. CDR3 sequence (DNA): TGCAGCGTTAAATCTGCGAACTACGAGCAGTACTTC. This chain joins TRBV29-1 and TRBJ2-7; D uncertain. The CDR3 extends over 12 amino acids. Looked up from germline, CDR1 is SQVTM and CDR2 is ANQGSEA. V lost 5 bases and J lost 3, with 11 bases in between.

J is TRBJ2-7 and V is TRBV6-6; the D call may be TRBD1 or TRBD2 (5 bases each). The CDR3 length is 13 residues. The germline gives CDR1 MNHNY, CDR2 SVGAGI (reference sequence). V was trimmed by 6 bases and J by 4 bases, leaving 13 bases between them. CDR3 nucleotide sequence: TGTGCCAGCAGACGGGACGCCCTTTACGAGCAGTACTTC. This gives the protein CASRRDALYEQYF.

This chain connects TRBV6-5 to TRBJ2-1; D gene ambiguous. The CDR3 sequence is 13 residues long. Germline-derived CDR1 and CDR2 are MNHEY and SVGAGI. V was shortened by 6 bases and J by 4 bases, with 10 bases between the two germline ends. Here the CDR3 DNA reads TGTGCCAGCAGCCGCGACCGATACAATGAGCAGTTCTTC. Protein product: CASSRDRYNEQFF.

This chain joins TRBV5-1 and TRBJ1-1; perhaps TRBD1 as D (5 bases). Trimming cost V 2 bases and J 1 base, with 9 bases left between them. Germline V gene sequence: CDR1 SGHRS, CDR2 YFSETQ. The CDR3 extends over 14 amino acids. This CDR3 reads CASSFNQGNTEAFF. In DNA form, the CDR3 reads TGCGCCAGCAGCTTTAATCAGGGGAACACTGAAGCTTTCTTT.

This rearrangement joins TRBV12-5 to TRBJ1-2; 7 nucleotides agree with TRBD1. The germline gives CDR1 LGHNT, CDR2 FRNRAP. J was trimmed by 2 bases and V by 0 bases; bases with no gene match: 9. The CDR3 is 17 residues long. The CDR3 DNA reads as TGTGCTAGTGGTTTGGTACCGGGGACAGCTAAGAACTATGGCTACACCTTC. Translated: CASGLVPGTAKNYGYTF.

The genes are TRBV4-1 and TRBJ2-7, with TRBD2 matching 8 bases. The junction had 8 bases not matched to a gene; V was cut back by 2 bases and J by 2 bases. This CDR3 is built from 16 residues. Germline lookup yields CDR1 MGHRA and CDR2 YSYEKL. CDR3: CASSQSSGLVAYEQYF. The CDR3 DNA reads as TGCGCCAGCAGCCAATCTAGCGGGTTGGTGGCCTACGAGCAGTACTTC.

The chain combines TRBV6-1 with TRBJ2-7; weak D call: TRBD1 (5 bases). V lost 3 bases and J lost 0, with 9 bases in between. This CDR3 is 14 amino acids long. The germline V gene has CDR1 MNHNS and CDR2 SASEGT. CDR3 loop: CASSEWQGSYEQYF. The CDR3 DNA reads TGTGCCAGCAGTGAGTGGCAGGGCTCCTACGAGCAGTACTTC.

This sequence joins TRBV27 and TRBJ1-5; 8 positions match TRBD1. Germline assignment: CDR1 MNHEY and CDR2 SMNVEV (reference sequence). This CDR3 spans 14 amino acids. V dropped 6 bases and J dropped 2; count of bases not matched to a gene: 3. CDR3 protein: CASSGQGGNQPQHF. The CDR3 DNA follows: TGTGCCAGCAGCGGACAGGGAGGCAATCAGCCCCAGCATTTT.

This chain connects TRBV6-1 to TRBJ2-1; D unclear. The CDR3 spans 13 residues. Germline V gene sequence: CDR1 MNHNS, CDR2 SASEGT. V dropped 8 bases and J dropped 1 base, with 9 bases sitting between them. As DNA, the CDR3 is TGTGCCAGCCGCGAAACTTCCTACAATGAGCAGTTCTTC. Translating gives CASRETSYNEQFF.

CDR3 loop: CASRGEEYEQYF. In DNA form, the CDR3 reads TGTGCCAGCCGAGGGGAGGAATACGAGCAGTACTTC. This sequence joins TRBV2 and TRBJ2-7; TRBD2 might be the D (6 bases). The CDR3 is 12 residues long. Between the trimmed V and J ends, which lost 8 bases and 4 bases, there was a span of 12 bases. CDR1 and CDR2 from the germline V gene are SNHLY and FYNNEI.